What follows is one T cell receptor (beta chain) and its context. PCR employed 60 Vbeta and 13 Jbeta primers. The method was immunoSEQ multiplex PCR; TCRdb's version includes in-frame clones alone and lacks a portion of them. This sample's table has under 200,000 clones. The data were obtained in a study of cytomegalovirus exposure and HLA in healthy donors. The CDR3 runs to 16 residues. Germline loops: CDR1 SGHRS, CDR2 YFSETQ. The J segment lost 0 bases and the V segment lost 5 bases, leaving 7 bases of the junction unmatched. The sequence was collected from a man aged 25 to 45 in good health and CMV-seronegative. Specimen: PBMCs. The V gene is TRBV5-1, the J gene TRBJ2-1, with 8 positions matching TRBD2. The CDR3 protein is CASSFTSGLSYNEQFF. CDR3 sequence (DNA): TGCGCCAGCAGTTTTACTAGCGGACTCTCCTACAATGAGCAGTTCTTC.